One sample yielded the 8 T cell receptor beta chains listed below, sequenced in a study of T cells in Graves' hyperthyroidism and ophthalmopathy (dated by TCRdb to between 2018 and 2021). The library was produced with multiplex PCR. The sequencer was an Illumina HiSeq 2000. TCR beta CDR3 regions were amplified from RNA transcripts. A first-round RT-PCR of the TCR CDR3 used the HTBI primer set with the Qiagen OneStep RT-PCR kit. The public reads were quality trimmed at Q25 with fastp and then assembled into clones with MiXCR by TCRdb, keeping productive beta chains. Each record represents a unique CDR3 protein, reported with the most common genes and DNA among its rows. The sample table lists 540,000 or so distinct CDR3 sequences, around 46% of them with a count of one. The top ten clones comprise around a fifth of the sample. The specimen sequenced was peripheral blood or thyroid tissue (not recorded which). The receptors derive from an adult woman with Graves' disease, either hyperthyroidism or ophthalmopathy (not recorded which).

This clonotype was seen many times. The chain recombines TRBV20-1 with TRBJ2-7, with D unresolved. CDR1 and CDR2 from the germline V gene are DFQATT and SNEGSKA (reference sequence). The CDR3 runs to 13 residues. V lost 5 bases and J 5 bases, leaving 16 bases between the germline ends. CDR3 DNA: TGCAGTGCTTACCCTACCCCCCCCAACGAGCAGTACTTC. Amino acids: CSAYPTPPNEQYF.

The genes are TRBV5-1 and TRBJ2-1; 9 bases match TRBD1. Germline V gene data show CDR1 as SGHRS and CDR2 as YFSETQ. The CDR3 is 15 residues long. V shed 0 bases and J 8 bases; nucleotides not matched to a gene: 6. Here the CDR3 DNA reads TGCGCCAGCAGCTTGGATGGGACAGGGAGTTATGAGCAGTTCTTC. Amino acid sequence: CASSLDGTGSYEQFF.

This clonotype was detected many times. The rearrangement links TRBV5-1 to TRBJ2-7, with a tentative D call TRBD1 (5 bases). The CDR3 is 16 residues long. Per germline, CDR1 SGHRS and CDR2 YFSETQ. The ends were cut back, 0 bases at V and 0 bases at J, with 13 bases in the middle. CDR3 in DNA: TGCGCCAGCAGCTTGGGATCCAGGGTGCTCTCCTACGAGCAGTACTTC. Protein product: CASSLGSRVLSYEQYF.

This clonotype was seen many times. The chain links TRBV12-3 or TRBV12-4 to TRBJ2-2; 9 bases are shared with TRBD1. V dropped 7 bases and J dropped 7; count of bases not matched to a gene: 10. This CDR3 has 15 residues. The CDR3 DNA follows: TGTGCCAGCACCCCGGGGGACAGGGATTTCGGGGAGCTGTTTTTT. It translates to CASTPGDRDFGELFF.

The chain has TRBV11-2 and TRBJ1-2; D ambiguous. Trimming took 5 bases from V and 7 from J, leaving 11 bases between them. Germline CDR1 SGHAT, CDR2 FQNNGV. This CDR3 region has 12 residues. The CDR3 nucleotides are TGTGCCAGCAGCCCACGGACTGGTGGCTACACCTTC. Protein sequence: CASSPRTGGYTF.

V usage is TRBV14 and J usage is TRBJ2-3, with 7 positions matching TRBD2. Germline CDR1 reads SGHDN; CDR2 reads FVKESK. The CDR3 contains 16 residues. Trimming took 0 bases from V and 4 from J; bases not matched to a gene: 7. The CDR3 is CASSQDPAGVADTQYF. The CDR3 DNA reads TGTGCCAGCAGCCAAGATCCGGCGGGAGTGGCAGATACGCAGTATTTT.

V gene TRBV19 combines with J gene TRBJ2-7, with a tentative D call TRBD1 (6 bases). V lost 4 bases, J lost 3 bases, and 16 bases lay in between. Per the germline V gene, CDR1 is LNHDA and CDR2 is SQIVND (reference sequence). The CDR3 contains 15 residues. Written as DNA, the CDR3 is TGTGCCAGTAGTACGGCCGCCGGGACACTCTACGAGCAGTACTTC. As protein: CASSTAAGTLYEQYF.

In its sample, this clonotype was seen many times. The DNA of the CDR3 is TGTGCCACCGGGGGAGTCCTTGGGGCCAACGTCCTGACTTTC. This gives the protein CATGGVLGANVLTF. The V call is TRBV15, the J call TRBJ2-6, with D perhaps being TRBD1 or TRBD2 (5 bases each). V was trimmed by 8 bases and J by 3 bases, leaving 11 bases between them. Germline V CDR1 and CDR2: LNHNV, YYDKDF (reference sequence). The CDR3 is 14 residues long.